The 27 T cell receptor beta chains presented below share a single source sample, sequenced in a study of blood T cell repertoires in COVID-19. Profiling relied on immunoSEQ multiplex PCR, and the TCRdb table lists in-frame clones only, not all of them. The table includes roughly 220,000 clones, approximately 90% detected once. Sequencing was carried out using PBMCs or T cells enriched from blood (not recorded which). The receptors here all came from a woman aged 40 to 49 with acute COVID-19.

The genes are TRBV5-1 and TRBJ1-3, with 10 bases identical to TRBD1. Per the germline V gene, CDR1 is SGHRS and CDR2 is YFSETQ. Unmatched junction bases numbered 4, after V lost 4 bases and J lost 0 bases. The CDR3 consists of 16 residues. CDR3 in amino acids: CASSTGQGPSGNTIYF. In DNA form, the CDR3 reads TGCGCCAGCAGCACGGGACAGGGGCCCTCTGGAAACACCATATATTTT.

V and J are TRBV30 and TRBJ2-5, with D perhaps TRBD1 (6 bases). The CDR3 is made up of 14 amino acids. Germline V gene data show CDR1 as GTSNPN and CDR2 as SVGIG (reference sequence). With 5 bases removed from V and 7 bases from J, the gap between germline ends came to 20 bases. The CDR3: CAWDLGAGVGTQYF. In DNA form, the CDR3 reads TGTGCCTGGGACCTGGGGGCAGGGGTTGGGACCCAGTACTTC.

This clone was seen once. The chain combines TRBV7-9 with TRBJ1-3; D is uncertain. This CDR3 has 13 residues. The ends were cut back, 6 bases at V and 0 bases at J, with 6 bases in the middle. Germline V lookup: CDR1 SEHNR, CDR2 FQNEAQ (reference sequence). The CDR3 region has the DNA TGTGCCAGCAGTGGGAGCTCTGGAAACACCATATATTTT. Translation: CASSGSSGNTIYF.

CDR3 bases: TGCGCCAGCCGCCCCCAGGGCTTCTTCAACACCGGGGAGCTGTTTTTT. This codes for CASRPQGFFNTGELFF. The chain carries TRBV5-1 and TRBJ2-2, with D maybe TRBD1 (5 bases). Trimming cost V 7 bases and J 2 bases, with 18 bases left between them. The CDR3 sequence is 16 residues long. Looked up from germline, CDR1 is SGHRS and CDR2 is YFSETQ.

V is TRBV19 and J is TRBJ1-5, with 9 bases fitting TRBD1. Trimming cost V 2 bases and J 2 bases; bases outside gene matches: 7. Germline V gene data show CDR1 as LNHDA and CDR2 as SQIVND (reference sequence). The CDR3 loop spans 17 amino acids. The CDR3 here is CASSISYRGRGNQPQHF. The CDR3 DNA follows: TGTGCCAGTAGTATAAGTTACAGGGGGCGGGGCAATCAGCCCCAGCATTTT.

The rearrangement uses TRBV2 and TRBJ1-4, with D tentatively TRBD1 (6 bases). Trimming pared 8 bases from V and 8 bases from J, leaving 15 bases between. The CDR3 is made up of 13 amino acids. The germline V gene has CDR1 SNHLY and CDR2 FYNNEI. CDR3 protein: CASGAGESEKLFF. The CDR3 region has the DNA TGTGCCAGCGGGGCAGGGGAGAGCGAAAAACTGTTTTTT.

This clone was counted only a few times. J is TRBJ1-6 and V is TRBV7-9; 7 bases map to TRBD1. The junction had 5 bases not matched to a gene; V was cut back by 5 bases and J by 7 bases. Germline lookup yields CDR1 SEHNR and CDR2 FQNEAQ (reference sequence). The CDR3 length is 14 residues. CDR3 in DNA: TGTGCCAGCAGCCGGGACAGACCAAATTCACCCCTCCACTTT. It translates to CASSRDRPNSPLHF. Together with reference TRBV7-9 and TRBJ1-6, the CDR3 gives the full variable domain: DTGVSQNPRHKITKRGQNVTFRCDPISEHNRLYWYRQTLGQGPEFLTYFQNEAQLEKSRLLSDRFSAERPKGSFSTLEIQRTEQGDSAMYLCASSRDRPNSPLHFGNGTRLTVT.

V gene TRBV19 combines with J gene TRBJ1-3, with D maybe TRBD1 (6 bases). Germline V CDR1 and CDR2: LNHDA, SQIVND (reference sequence). This CDR3 spans 14 amino acids. The ends were cut back, 3 bases at V and 2 bases at J, with 8 bases in the middle. The CDR3 here is CASSIRGPGNTIYF. The CDR3 DNA sequence: TGTGCCAGTAGTATCAGGGGACCTGGAAACACCATATATTTT.

The chain links TRBV12-5 to TRBJ1-1; D is uncertain. The CDR3 is made up of 16 amino acids. The V and J ends lost 0 bases and 5 bases respectively, with 16 bases between them. Germline lookup yields CDR1 LGHNT and CDR2 FRNRAP. CDR3 coding DNA: TGTGCTAGTGGTTTGGTACTAGGACCACGGGGAACTGAAGCTTTCTTT. Protein sequence: CASGLVLGPRGTEAFF.

The rearrangement uses TRBV6-5 and TRBJ1-4, with D perhaps TRBD1 (5 bases). Trimming stripped 6 bases from V and 5 bases from J, with 16 bases between. This CDR3 region has 15 residues. CDR1 and CDR2 from the germline V gene are MNHEY and SVGAGI. CDR3 nucleotides: TGTGCCAGCAGGGGGGGAGGCGCGTTAAATGAAAAACTGTTTTTT. It is translated as CASRGGGALNEKLFF.

This clone has only one observation. The J gene is TRBJ2-3, the V gene TRBV7-8; 7 bases agree with TRBD2. V shed 8 bases, J shed 0 bases, and the junction held 8 bases outside the gene matches. CDR1 and CDR2 (germline): SGHVS, FQNEAQ. The CDR3 is 15 amino acids. This CDR3 is CASGHKRGSTDTQYF. CDR3 coding DNA: TGTGCCAGCGGACACAAGCGGGGTAGCACAGATACGCAGTATTTT.

This chain joins TRBV7-8 and TRBJ1-6, with D maybe TRBD1 (6 bases). Trimming took off 8 bases at V and 10 bases at J, with 18 bases between the two ends. Germline CDR1 reads SGHVS; CDR2 reads FQNEAQ. This CDR3 contains 14 residues. This chain's CDR3 is CASHKGEGESPLHF. CDR3 DNA sequence: TGTGCCAGCCATAAGGGGGAGGGGGAATCACCCCTCCACTTT.

This clone was recorded once. The rearrangement links TRBV6-1 to TRBJ1-2; no clear D gene. Germline lookup yields CDR1 MNHNS and CDR2 SASEGT. V was clipped by 2 bases and J by 7 bases, with 5 bases between them. The CDR3 totals 11 residues. The CDR3 spells CASSETSGYTF. DNA for the CDR3: TGTGCCAGCAGTGAAACAAGTGGCTACACCTTC.

The rearrangement joins TRBV30 to TRBJ2-7; a possible D gene is TRBD2 (7 bases). The germline CDR1 and CDR2 sequences are GTSNPN and SVGIG (reference sequence). The V end lost 8 bases, the J end lost 3 bases, and 17 bases lay between the germline ends. The CDR3 spans 13 residues. CDR3 nucleotide sequence: TGTGCCCCCGGGGGGACACCGTTCTACGAGCAGTACGTC. Its translation: CAPGGTPFYEQYV.

V usage is TRBV7-2 and J usage is TRBJ2-3, with 15 bases fitting TRBD2. The CDR3 length is 17 residues. Germline-derived CDR1 and CDR2 are SGHTA and FQGNSA. V was clipped by 4 bases and J by 3 bases; unmatched bases: 5. CDR3 DNA: TGTGCCAGCAGCTCCGGGACTAGCGGGGGGCGGACAGATACGCAGTATTTT. Translating it yields CASSSGTSGGRTDTQYF.

The DNA of the CDR3 is TGTGCCATCAGTGCCGCCGGGAACACTGAAGCTTTCTTT. Amino acid sequence: CAISAAGNTEAFF. The chain employs TRBV10-3 and TRBJ1-1; D not certain. CDR1 and CDR2 (germline): ENHRY, SYGVKD. V dropped 4 bases and J dropped 1 base, with 7 bases sitting between them. The CDR3 spans 13 residues.

CDR3 DNA: TGTGCCAGCAGCCCTCCCGAGGCCTCTGGAAACACCATATATTTT. This encodes CASSPPEASGNTIYF. The gene calls are TRBV14 and TRBJ1-3; D remains ambiguous. CDR3 length: 15 residues. Trimming pared 4 bases from V and 0 bases from J, leaving 10 bases between. Germline loops: CDR1 SGHDN, CDR2 FVKESK.

CDR3 residues: CSVGAGHGYTF. CDR3 sequence (DNA): TGCAGCGTTGGGGCAGGGCATGGCTACACCTTC. The chain couples TRBV29-1 to TRBJ1-2; D possibly corresponds to TRBD1 (5 bases). This CDR3 contains 11 residues. Per the germline V gene, CDR1 is SQVTM and CDR2 is ANQGSEA. The V gene lost 4 bases and the J gene lost 6 bases, with 9 bases spanning the gap. Using reference TRBV29-1 and TRBJ1-2 for the parts outside the CDR3, the full variable domain is SAVISQKPSRDICQRGTSLTIQCQVDSQVTMMFWYRQQPGQSLTLIATANQGSEATYESGFVIDKFPISRPNLTFSTLTVSNMSPEDSSIYLCSVGAGHGYTFGSGTRLTVV.

This clone has just one count. The genes are TRBV15 and TRBJ1-5; tentative D call: TRBD1 (5 bases). CDR1 and CDR2 (germline): LNHNV, YYDKDF (reference sequence). V was pared by 8 bases and J by 0 bases, with 14 bases between. The CDR3 is 15 residues long. The CDR3 loop is CATQFDRNSNQPQHF. The CDR3 DNA follows: TGTGCCACCCAATTCGACAGAAATAGCAATCAGCCCCAGCATTTT.

The chain carries TRBV5-8 and TRBJ1-1; D remains unclear. There are 15 residues in the CDR3. Trimming stripped 0 bases from V and 3 bases from J, with 12 bases between. The germline gives CDR1 SGHTS, CDR2 YDEGEE. The CDR3: CASSLGSVGYTEAFF. In nucleotides, the CDR3 is TGTGCCAGCAGCTTGGGGTCAGTGGGCTACACTGAAGCTTTCTTT.

V and J are TRBV27 and TRBJ1-4; 8 bases map to TRBD1. The trim removed 6 bases at V and 8 bases at J, leaving 5 bases unmatched. CDR1 is MNHEY, CDR2 SMNVEV, per germline (reference sequence). The CDR3 extends over 13 amino acids. DNA for the CDR3: TGTGCCAGCAGAACGACAGGGGTGGAAAAACTGTTTTTT. Its protein is CASRTTGVEKLFF.

The rearrangement uses TRBV12-5 and TRBJ1-1; 8 bases fit TRBD1. Germline loops: CDR1 LGHNT, CDR2 FRNRAP. The CDR3 length is 12 residues. V shed 1 base and J 9 bases; nucleotides not matched to a gene: 1. The DNA of the CDR3 is TGTGCTAGTGGTTTGGGACAGGGGAAAGCTTTCTTT. Translation gives CASGLGQGKAFF.

V and J are TRBV7-3 and TRBJ2-2, with 7 bases matching TRBD1. The CDR3 covers 14 residues. V shed 4 bases and J 4 bases; nucleotides not matched to a gene: 3. Germline V CDR1 and CDR2: SGHTA, FQGTGA. CDR3 nucleotide sequence: TGTGCCAGCAGCTCCGGACAGGCCACCGGGGAGCTGTTTTTT. This sequence encodes CASSSGQATGELFF.

The rearrangement joins TRBV6-2 or TRBV6-3 to TRBJ1-1; no definite D call. This CDR3 has 14 residues. Germline lookup yields CDR1 MNHEY and CDR2 SVGEGT. Between the trimmed V and J ends, which lost 6 bases and 6 bases, there was a span of 17 bases. Here the CDR3 DNA reads TGTGCCAGCAGCGTAATACAGACTACCGCTGAAGCTTTCTTT. It encodes CASSVIQTTAEAFF.

J is TRBJ1-2 and V is TRBV3-1 (or the pseudogene TRBV3-2); D is ambiguous. V was shortened by 3 bases and J by 1 base, with 12 bases between the two germline ends. Germline V gene data show CDR1 as LGHDT and CDR2 as YNNKEL (reference sequence). CDR3 length: 15 residues. The chain's CDR3 is CASSHLGDVNYGYTF. CDR3 DNA: TGTGCCAGCAGCCATTTGGGAGACGTTAACTATGGCTACACCTTC.

The chain employs TRBV6-2 or TRBV6-3 and TRBJ1-1; D is unresolved. The CDR3 is made up of 14 amino acids. The V gene's germline CDR1 is MNHEY and CDR2 SVGEGT. Trimming shortened V by 2 bases and J by 5 bases, and 12 bases separated the two germline ends. CDR3 amino acids: CASSYTGTGTEAFF. CDR3 nucleotides: TGTGCCAGCAGTTACACCGGCACCGGGACTGAAGCTTTCTTT.

This clone was recorded once. Here the CDR3 reads CASSLLGARNTEAFF. The CDR3 nucleotides are TGTGCCAGCAGCTTATTGGGGGCGCGGAACACTGAAGCTTTCTTT. This sequence joins TRBV11-2 and TRBJ1-1; maybe TRBD1 (6 bases). The V end was cut by 2 bases, the J end by 1 base, with 11 bases between. CDR3 length equals 15 residues. Germline values: CDR1 SGHAT, CDR2 FQNNGV. Complete variable domain (other parts from reference TRBV11-2 and TRBJ1-1): EAGVAQSPRYKIIEKRQSVAFWCNPISGHATLYWYQQILGQGPKLLIQFQNNGVVDDSQLPKDRFSAERLKGVDSTLKIQPAKLEDSAVYLCASSLLGARNTEAFFGQGTRLTVV.